Sequencing of this T cell receptor beta chain was carried out in a study of cytomegalovirus exposure and HLA in healthy donors. Background on the study: It was reported in a later analysis that the 120 or so validation repertoires used the same platform as the approximately 600 first-cohort repertoires.

Study-wide points: In vitro testing confirmed a few CMV-associated chains as specific for CMV antigens. The classifier was said to identify cytomegalovirus status with high specificity and sensitivity.

Sequenced by immunoSEQ multiplex PCR; TCRdb stores in-frame clones only, minus some. This sample has about 330,000 clones, with approximately 90% found just once. A note on this clone: The antigen remains undetermined.

Sequenced sample: PBMCs. The TCR originated in a woman younger than 35 in good health and CMV-seronegative.

CDR3 in amino acids: CSVDMSGRNSEQYF. The CDR3 DNA reads as TGCAGCGTTGATATGAGCGGGAGAAATTCCGAGCAGTACTTC. The chain uses TRBV29-1 and TRBJ2-7; the match to TRBD2 covers 8 bases. Germline V gene sequence: CDR1 SQVTM, CDR2 ANQGSEA. J gave up 6 bases and V 3 bases, and 10 bases lay outside the gene matches. The CDR3 has 14 residues.